These T cell receptor beta chains were read from a single sample in a study of T cell clonotyping in hematopoietic cell transplantation. Sequencing was performed with immunoSEQ multiplex PCR; in TCRdb, only in-frame clones are kept and a portion is missing. This table holds about 69,000 clones, roughly 95% found once. Sequencing used peripheral blood mononuclear cells, obtained before stem cell transplant. The receptor set was obtained from a woman between 50 and 59 years old with acute myeloid leukemia. Some clones in this sample may be carry-over from other donors' samples. CDR3s include the opening cysteine and the closing phenylalanine or tryptophan. D genes are given only for firm matches. Size tells how often a clone was seen (once, few, many) or the class of an expanded clone, and some rows leave it out.

- TRBJ1-5 TRBV25-1 TRBD1 13 TGTGCCAGCCAGGGGGTCCGCAATCAGCCCCAGCATTTT CASQGVRNQPQHF
- TRBJ2-7 TRBV6-5 - 11 TGTGCCAGCAGTTTCCGGTACGAGCAGTACTTC CASSFRYEQYF
- TRBJ2-1 TRBV7-2 TRBD2 17 TGTGCCAGCAGCTCCAATCATCTAGCGGGGGGGACGAATGAGCAGTTCTTC CASSSNHLAGGTNEQFF
- TRBJ2-7 TRBV11-2 TRBD1 14 TGTGCCAGCAGCAGCCGGGACAGACCTCTTGAGCAGTACTTC CASSSRDRPLEQYF
- TRBJ1-1 TRBV19 - 14 TGTGCCAGTAGGGACACCCGCTGGGGGACTGAAGCTTTCTTT CASRDTRWGTEAFF
- TRBJ1-1 TRBV6-6 - 14 TGTGCCAGCAGTTACTCAGGGGGGGACACTGAAGCTTTCTTT CASSYSGGDTEAFF
- TRBJ1-3 TRBV7-2 - 15 TGTGCCAGCAACTTAGTTAAGGGAACTGGAAACACCATATATTTT CASNLVKGTGNTIYF
- TRBJ2-6 TRBV5-1 - 16 TGCGCCAGCAGCTTGGCCGTAGGCTCTGGGGCCAACGTCCTGACTTTC CASSLAVGSGANVLTF
- TRBJ2-1 TRBV2 TRBD1 15 TGTGCCAGCATTCGCCTCGGACAGGGGGCGTATGAGCAGTTCTTC CASIRLGQGAYEQFF
- TRBJ2-2 TRBV27 - 16 TGTGCCAGCAGTTTATGGGTATACGGGTCGGCCGGGGAGCTGTTTTTT CASSLWVYGSAGELFF
- TRBJ1-1 TRBV11-1 - 15 TGTGCCAGCAGCTTCTTAGCACAGACGAACACTGAAGCTTTCTTT CASSFLAQTNTEAFF
- TRBJ2-1 TRBV5-1 TRBD2 15 TGCGCCAGCAGCTTGGAGACTAGCGGGCGAAATGAGCAGTTCTTC CASSLETSGRNEQFF
- TRBJ1-2 TRBV7-7 - 13 TGTGCTAGCAGCCACAGTTTTAACTATGGCTACACCTTC CASSHSFNYGYTF
- TRBJ2-2 TRBV7-2 TRBD1 16 TGTGCCAGCAGCTTAATGTCAGGGGGCAGGAACGGGGAGCTGTTTTTT CASSLMSGGRNGELFF
- TRBJ1-1 TRBV14 TRBD1 14 TGTGCCAGCAGCCAAGGGAGGACAGGGTTTTTGGCTTTCTTT CASSQGRTGFLAFF
- TRBJ2-5 TRBV30 TRBD1 13 TGTGCCTGGCATGACAGGGGACAAGAGACCCAGTACTTC CAWHDRGQETQYF
- TRBJ1-5 TRBV2 - 14 TGTGCCAGCAGTGAATTGACGAGCAATCAGCCCCAGCATTTT CASSELTSNQPQHF
once TRBJ1-1 TRBV30 TRBD1 16 TGTGCCTGGGGCGGACAGGGGGGGATTATCAACACTGAAGCTTTCTTT CAWGGQGGIINTEAFF
- TRBJ2-5 TRBV2 - 14 TGTGCCAGCAGTGACCCGGGGGTAAGAGAGACCCAGTACTTC CASSDPGVRETQYF
- TRBJ1-3 TRBV9 - 15 TGTGCCAGCAGCGCTTCACCGGGCTCTGGAAACACCATATATTTT CASSASPGSGNTIYF
- TRBJ2-7 TRBV29-1 - 11 TGCAGCGTTGACGGGCCTGACGAGCAGTACTTC CSVDGPDEQYF
- TRBJ1-5 TRBV2 TRBD1 16 TGTGCCAGCAGGTGGGACAGGGCAAATAGCAATCAGCCCCAGCATTTT CASRWDRANSNQPQHF